This TCR beta chain originates from a study of beta chain features in type 1 diabetes. On the study more broadly: Examination spanned over 85,000,000 sorted cells from all samples.

A CD45RO/CCR7/CD25/CD127/CD95/CD27 panel sorted naive, central memory, regulatory and stem cell-like memory CD4+ cells. In its sample, this clone was seen a few times. Antigen: not known. The ends were cut back, 8 bases at V and 4 bases at J, with 12 bases in the middle. The germline V gene encodes CDR1 MNHNS and CDR2 SASEGT. This CDR3 spans 13 amino acids. Whole-study results and caveats: Shorter TCRB CDR3s, moderately but significantly so, were found in Type 1 diabetes patients in all four CD4+ subsets. The naive, central memory and Treg TCRB repertoires of patients appeared to be more similar to one another than those of healthy donors.

Investigators reverse transcribed all isolated RNA, so they sequenced expressed TCRB transcripts. Data came from immunoSEQ multiplex PCR; TCRdb stores just in-frame clones and leaves some out. In the table there are roughly 60,000 clones, about three fifths of which are singletons. The specimen sequenced was Tregs from blood. This sequence originates from a woman under 30 in good health. This chain connects TRBV6-1 to TRBJ1-5; D is undetermined. CDR3: CASGNRGNQPQHF. The DNA of the CDR3 is TGTGCCAGCGGGAACCGGGGTAATCAGCCCCAGCATTTT.